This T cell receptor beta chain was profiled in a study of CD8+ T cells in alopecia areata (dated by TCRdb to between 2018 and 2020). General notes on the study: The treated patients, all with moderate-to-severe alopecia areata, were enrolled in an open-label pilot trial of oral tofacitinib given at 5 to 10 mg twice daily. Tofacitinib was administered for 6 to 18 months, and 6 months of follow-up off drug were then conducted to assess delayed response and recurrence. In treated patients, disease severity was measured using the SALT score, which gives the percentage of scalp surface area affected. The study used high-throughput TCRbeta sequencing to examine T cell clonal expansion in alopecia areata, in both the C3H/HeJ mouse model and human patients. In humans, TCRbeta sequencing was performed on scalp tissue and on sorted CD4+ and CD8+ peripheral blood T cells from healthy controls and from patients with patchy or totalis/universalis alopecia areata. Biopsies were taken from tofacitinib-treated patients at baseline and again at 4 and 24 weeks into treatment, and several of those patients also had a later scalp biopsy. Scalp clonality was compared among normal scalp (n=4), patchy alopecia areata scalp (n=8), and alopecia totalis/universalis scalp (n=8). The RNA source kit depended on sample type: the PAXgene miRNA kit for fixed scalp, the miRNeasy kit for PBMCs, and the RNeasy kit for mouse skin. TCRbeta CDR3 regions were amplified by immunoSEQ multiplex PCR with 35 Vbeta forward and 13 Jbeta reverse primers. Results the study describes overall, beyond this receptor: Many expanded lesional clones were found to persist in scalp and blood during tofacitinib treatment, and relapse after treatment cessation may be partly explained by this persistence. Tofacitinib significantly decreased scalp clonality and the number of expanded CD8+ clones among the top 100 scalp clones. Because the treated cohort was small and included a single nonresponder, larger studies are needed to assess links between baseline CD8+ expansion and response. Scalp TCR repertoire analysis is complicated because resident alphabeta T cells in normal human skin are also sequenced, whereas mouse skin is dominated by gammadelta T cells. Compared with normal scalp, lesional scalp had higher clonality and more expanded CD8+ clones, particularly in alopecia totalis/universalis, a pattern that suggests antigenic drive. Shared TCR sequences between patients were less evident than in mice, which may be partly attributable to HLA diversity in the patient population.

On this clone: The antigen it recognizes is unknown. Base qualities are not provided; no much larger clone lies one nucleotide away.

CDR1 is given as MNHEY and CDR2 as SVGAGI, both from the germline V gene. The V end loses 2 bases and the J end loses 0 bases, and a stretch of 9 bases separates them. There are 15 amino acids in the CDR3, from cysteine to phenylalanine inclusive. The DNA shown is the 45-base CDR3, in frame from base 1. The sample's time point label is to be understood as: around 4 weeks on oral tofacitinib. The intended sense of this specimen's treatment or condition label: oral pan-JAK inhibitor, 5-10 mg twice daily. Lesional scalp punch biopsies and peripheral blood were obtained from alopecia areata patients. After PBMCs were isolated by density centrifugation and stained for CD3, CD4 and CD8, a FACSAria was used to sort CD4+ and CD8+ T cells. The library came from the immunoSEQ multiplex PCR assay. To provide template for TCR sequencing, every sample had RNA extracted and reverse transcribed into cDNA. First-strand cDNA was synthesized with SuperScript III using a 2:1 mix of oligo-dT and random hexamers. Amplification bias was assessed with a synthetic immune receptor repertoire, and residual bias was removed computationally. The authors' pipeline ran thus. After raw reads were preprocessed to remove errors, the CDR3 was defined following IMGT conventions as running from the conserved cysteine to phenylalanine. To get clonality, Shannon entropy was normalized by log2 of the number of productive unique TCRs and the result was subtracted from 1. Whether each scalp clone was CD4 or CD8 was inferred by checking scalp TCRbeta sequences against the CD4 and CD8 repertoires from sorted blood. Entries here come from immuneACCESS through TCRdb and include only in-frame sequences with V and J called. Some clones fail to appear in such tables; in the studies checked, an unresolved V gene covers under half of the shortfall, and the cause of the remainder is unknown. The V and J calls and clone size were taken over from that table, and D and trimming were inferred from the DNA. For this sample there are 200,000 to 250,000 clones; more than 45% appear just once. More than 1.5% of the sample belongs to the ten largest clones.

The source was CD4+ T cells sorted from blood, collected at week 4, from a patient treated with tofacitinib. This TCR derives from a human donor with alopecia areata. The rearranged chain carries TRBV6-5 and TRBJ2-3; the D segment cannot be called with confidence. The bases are TGTGCCAGCAGTTACACCGATAGTAGCACAGATACGCAGTATTTT. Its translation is CASSYTDSSTDTQYF.